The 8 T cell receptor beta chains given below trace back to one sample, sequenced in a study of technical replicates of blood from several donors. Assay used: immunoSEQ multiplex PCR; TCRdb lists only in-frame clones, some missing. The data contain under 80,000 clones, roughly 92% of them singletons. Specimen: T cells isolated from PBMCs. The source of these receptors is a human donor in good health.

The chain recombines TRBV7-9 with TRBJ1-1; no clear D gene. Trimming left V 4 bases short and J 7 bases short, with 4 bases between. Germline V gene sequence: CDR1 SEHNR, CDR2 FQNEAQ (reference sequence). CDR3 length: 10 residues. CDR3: CASSSYEAFF. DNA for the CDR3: TGTGCCAGCAGCTCCTATGAAGCTTTCTTT.

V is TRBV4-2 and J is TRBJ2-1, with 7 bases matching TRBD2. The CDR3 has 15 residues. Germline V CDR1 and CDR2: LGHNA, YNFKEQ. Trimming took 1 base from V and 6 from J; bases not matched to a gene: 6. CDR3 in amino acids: CASSQGAGAANEQFF. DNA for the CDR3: TGTGCCAGCAGCCAAGGGGCGGGAGCGGCCAATGAGCAGTTCTTC.

The DNA for the CDR3 is TGTGCCAGCAGCTTAGCACTTGACAGGGTCCGAGGCTACACCTTC. This gives the protein CASSLALDRVRGYTF. This chain links TRBV7-9 with TRBJ1-2, with 7 bases that match TRBD1. The CDR3 sequence is 15 residues long. Germline CDR1 reads SEHNR; CDR2 reads FQNEAQ (reference sequence). V was pared by 0 bases and J by 8 bases, with 9 bases of the junction left unmatched.

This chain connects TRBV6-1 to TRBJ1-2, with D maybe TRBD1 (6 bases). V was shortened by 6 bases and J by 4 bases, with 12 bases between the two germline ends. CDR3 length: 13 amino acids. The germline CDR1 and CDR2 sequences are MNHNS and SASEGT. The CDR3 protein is CASRRGRAYGYTF. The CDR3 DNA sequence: TGTGCCAGCAGGCGGGGGCGCGCCTATGGCTACACCTTC.

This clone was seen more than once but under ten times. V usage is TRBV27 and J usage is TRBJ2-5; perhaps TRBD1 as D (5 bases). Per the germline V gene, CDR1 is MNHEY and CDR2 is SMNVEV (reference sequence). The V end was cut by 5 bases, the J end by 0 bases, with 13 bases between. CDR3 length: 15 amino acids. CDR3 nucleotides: TGTGCCAGCAGTCCCCCCCCAGGGTACCAAGAGACCCAGTACTTC. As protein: CASSPPPGYQETQYF.

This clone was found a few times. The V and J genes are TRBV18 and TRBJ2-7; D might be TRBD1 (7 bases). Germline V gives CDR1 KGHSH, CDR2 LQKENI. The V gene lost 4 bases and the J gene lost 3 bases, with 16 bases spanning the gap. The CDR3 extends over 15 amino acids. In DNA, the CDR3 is TGTGCCAGCTCACTTGCCCAGGGGGGTTACTACGAGCAGTACTTC. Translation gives CASSLAQGGYYEQYF.

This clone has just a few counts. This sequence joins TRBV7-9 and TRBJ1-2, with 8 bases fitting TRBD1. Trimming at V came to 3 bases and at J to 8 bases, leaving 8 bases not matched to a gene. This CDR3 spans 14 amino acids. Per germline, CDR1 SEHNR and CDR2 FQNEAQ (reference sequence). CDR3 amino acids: CASSLTGESSGYTF. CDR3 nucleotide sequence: TGTGCCAGCAGCTTGACAGGGGAATCCTCCGGCTACACCTTC.

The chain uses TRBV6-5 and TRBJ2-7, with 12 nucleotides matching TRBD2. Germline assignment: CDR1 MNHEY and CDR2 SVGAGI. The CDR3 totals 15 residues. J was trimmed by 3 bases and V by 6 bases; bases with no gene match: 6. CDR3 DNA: TGTGCCAGCAGAATACTAGCGGGAGGCGTCTACGAGCAGTACTTC. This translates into CASRILAGGVYEQYF.